This T cell receptor (beta chain) came from a study of cytomegalovirus exposure and HLA in healthy donors. Whole-study context: Some 85 million unique TCRs, all from HLA-typed donors, were included in an early release of the data.

The PCR used 60 Vbeta and 13 Jbeta primers. The repertoire was sequenced with immunoSEQ multiplex PCR; TCRdb's copy has only in-frame clones and lacks some. This table holds some 120,000 clones. Material for sequencing was PBMCs. The sequence was obtained from a man in his thirties or forties in good health and CMV-seronegative.

In DNA form, the CDR3 reads TGTGCCAGCAGCTGGGACAAAAACACTGAAGCTTTCTTT. It is translated as CASSWDKNTEAFF. The rearrangement uses TRBV5-6 and TRBJ1-1; a possible D gene is TRBD1 (6 bases). The germline gives CDR1 SGHDT, CDR2 YYEEEE. Between the trimmed V and J ends, which lost 3 bases and 2 bases, there was a span of 8 bases. This CDR3 comprises 13 residues.